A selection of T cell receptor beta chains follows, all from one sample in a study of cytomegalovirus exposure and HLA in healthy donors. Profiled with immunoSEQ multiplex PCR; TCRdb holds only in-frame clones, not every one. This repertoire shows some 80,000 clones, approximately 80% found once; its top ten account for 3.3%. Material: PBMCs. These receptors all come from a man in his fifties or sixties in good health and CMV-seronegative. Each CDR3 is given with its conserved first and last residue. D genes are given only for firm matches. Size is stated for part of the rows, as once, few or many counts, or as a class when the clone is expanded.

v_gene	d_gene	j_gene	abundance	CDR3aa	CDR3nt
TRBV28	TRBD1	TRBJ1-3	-	CASSSPGQGALSGNTIYF	TGTGCCAGCAGTTCACCGGGACAGGGGGCTCTCTCTGGAAACACCATATATTTT
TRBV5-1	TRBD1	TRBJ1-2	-	CASSLQGDYGYTF	TGCGCCAGCAGCTTACAGGGGGACTATGGCTACACCTTC
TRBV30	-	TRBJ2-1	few	CAWYRRFEQFF	TGTGCCTGGTACCGGCGGTTTGAGCAGTTCTTC
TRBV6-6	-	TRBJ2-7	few	CASRPGGSYEQYF	TGTGCCAGCAGACCAGGGGGGTCCTACGAGCAGTACTTC
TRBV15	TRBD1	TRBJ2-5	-	CATEDRGLETQYF	TGTGCCACCGAAGACAGGGGGTTAGAGACCCAGTACTTC
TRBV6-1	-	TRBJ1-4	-	CASTLQGREKLFF	TGTGCCAGCACCCTGCAGGGGAGAGAAAAACTGTTTTTT
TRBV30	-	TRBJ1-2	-	CAWSKDGGYGYTF	TGTGCCTGGAGCAAAGACGGGGGCTATGGCTACACCTTC
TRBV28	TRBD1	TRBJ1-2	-	CASSPGGQGDGYTF	TGTGCCAGCAGTCCCGGGGGACAGGGGGATGGCTACACCTTC
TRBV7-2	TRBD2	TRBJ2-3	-	CASSFLASGGRSDTQYF	TGTGCCAGCAGCTTTCTCGCTAGCGGGGGGAGGTCAGATACGCAGTATTTT
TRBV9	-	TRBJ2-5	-	CASSVGSTTQETQYF	TGTGCCAGCAGCGTAGGATCGACAACCCAAGAGACCCAGTACTTC
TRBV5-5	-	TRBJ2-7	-	CASSYGGSYEQYF	TGTGCCAGCAGCTACGGGGGCTCCTACGAGCAGTACTTC
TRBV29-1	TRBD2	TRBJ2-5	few	CSVDRMGGQETQYF	TGCAGCGTTGACAGAATGGGGGGGCAAGAGACCCAGTACTTC
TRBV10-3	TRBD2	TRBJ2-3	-	CAIASGGPFTDTQYF	TGTGCCATCGCGAGCGGGGGGCCTTTCACAGATACGCAGTATTTT
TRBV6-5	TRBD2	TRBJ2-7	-	CASTRLAGDEQYF	TGTGCCAGCACCCGACTAGCGGGAGACGAGCAGTACTTC